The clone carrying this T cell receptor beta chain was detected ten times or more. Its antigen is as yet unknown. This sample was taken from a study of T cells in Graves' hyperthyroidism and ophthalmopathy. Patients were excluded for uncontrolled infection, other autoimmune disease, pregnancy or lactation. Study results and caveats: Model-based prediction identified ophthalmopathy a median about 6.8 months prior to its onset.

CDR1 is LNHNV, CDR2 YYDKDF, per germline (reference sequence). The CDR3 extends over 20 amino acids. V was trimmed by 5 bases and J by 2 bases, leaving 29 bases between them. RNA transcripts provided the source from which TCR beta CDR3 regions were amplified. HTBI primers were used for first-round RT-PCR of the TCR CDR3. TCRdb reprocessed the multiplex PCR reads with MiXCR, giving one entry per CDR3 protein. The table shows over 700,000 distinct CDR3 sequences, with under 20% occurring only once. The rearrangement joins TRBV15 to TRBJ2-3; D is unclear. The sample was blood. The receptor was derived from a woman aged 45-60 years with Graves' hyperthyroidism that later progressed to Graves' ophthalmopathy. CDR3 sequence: CATSQEIPLPDKAITDTQYF. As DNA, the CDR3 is TGTGCCACCAGCCAGGAAATTCCGCTCCCCGACAAGGCCATCACAGATACGCAGTATTTT.